The following is a TCR beta chain sequence with its context. This sample is part of a study of T-cell memory formation after mild COVID-19. One entry per CDR3 protein, called by TCRdb with MiXCR from the 5' RACE reads. The table records 450,000 to 650,000 distinct CDR3 sequences, under 20% of them present only once. Germline-derived CDR1 and CDR2 are SNHLY and FYNNEI. The CDR3 contains 14 residues. V was clipped by 5 bases and J by 4 bases, with 12 bases between them. This sequence originates from an adult woman who had mild COVID-19 (a few samples of this study predate the infection). Cell type and time point are not known. The chain combines TRBV2 with TRBJ1-3, with D perhaps TRBD1 (6 bases). Sequencing was done on a sample of PBMCs or a T cell subset sorted from them (not recorded which). CDR3 nucleotides: TGTGCCAGCAGTCGAAGGGGGGCCGGAAACACCATATATTTT. This translates into CASSRRGAGNTIYF.